The clone carrying this T cell receptor (beta chain) was detected a few times. Each of the CD4+ naive, central memory, regulatory and stem cell-like memory populations was sorted via CD45RO/CCR7/CD25/CD127/CD95/CD27. V gave up 3 bases and J gave up 0 bases, with 7 bases separating them. The germline V gene encodes CDR1 SGHTA and CDR2 FQGTGA. The CDR3 extends over 14 amino acids. The data stem from a study of beta chain features in type 1 diabetes. The sequenced template was cDNA made from the entire isolated RNA. Naive, central memory and regulatory T cell samples produced a mean of approximately 3.6 million reads. The protocol was immunoSEQ multiplex PCR, while the TCRdb copy is restricted to in-frame clones and leaves out a portion. This sample has some 200,000 clones, with about 11% found just once.

V and J are TRBV7-3 and TRBJ2-3; D tentatively fits TRBD1 or TRBD2 (5 bases each). The sample taken for sequencing was central memory CD4+ T cells from blood. The sequence came from a young man in good health. The CDR3 DNA reads as TGTGCCAGCAGCTTGGGACGAAGCACAGATACGCAGTATTTT. Protein product: CASSLGRSTDTQYF.